This T cell receptor beta chain appears in the sequencing data of a study of blood T cell repertoires in COVID-19. Across the whole study: PBMCs, B-cell-depleted T cells, or T cells were the source of the cDNA or gDNA that made up the material.

This clone was seen just once. The CDR3 has 15 amino acids. The V gene's germline CDR1 is MNHEY and CDR2 SVGAGI. Trimming removed 4 bases from V and 5 bases from J; junction bases left unmatched: 7. Study processing details: Researchers report that nucleated cell counts were estimated from reference gene primer amplification. The assay was immunoSEQ multiplex PCR, and TCRdb's table has in-frame clones only and misses some. V, J and clone size derive from that table, while D and trimming were established from the DNA sequence. The profile shows about 68,000 clones, 80% to 90% of them singletons. The TCR was taken from a man aged 45-65 years with active COVID-19. The sample taken for sequencing was peripheral blood. The chain has TRBV6-5 and TRBJ2-2; TRBD1 matches 7 bases. CDR3 region: CASSSRTGRTGELFF. CDR3 DNA: TGTGCCAGCAGTTCCCGGACAGGAAGGACCGGGGAGCTGTTTTTT.